The clone carrying this TCR beta chain was counted a few times. Its antigen is still unknown. This entry belongs to a study of cytomegalovirus exposure and HLA in healthy donors. Notes on the study in general: High sensitivity and specificity were reportedly achieved when the classifier diagnosed cytomegalovirus status. The tendency of first-cohort TCR clusters to co-occur in the 95 to 150 validation repertoires was the finding of a later analysis.

V was pared by 6 bases and J by 0 bases, with 5 bases of the junction left unmatched. Germline-derived CDR1 and CDR2 are MNHEY and SVGAGI. The CDR3 consists of 14 residues. The repertoire was sequenced with immunoSEQ multiplex PCR; TCRdb's copy has only in-frame clones and lacks some. The data contain 90,000 to 150,000 clones, about 84% of them singletons. Specimen: PBMCs. The sequence came from a man between 18 and 29 years old in good health and CMV-seronegative. The chain recombines TRBV6-5 with TRBJ2-7, with 7 bases matching TRBD1. This chain's CDR3 is CASRATGTSYEQYF. In DNA, the CDR3 is TGTGCCAGCAGGGCGACAGGGACCTCCTACGAGCAGTACTTC.